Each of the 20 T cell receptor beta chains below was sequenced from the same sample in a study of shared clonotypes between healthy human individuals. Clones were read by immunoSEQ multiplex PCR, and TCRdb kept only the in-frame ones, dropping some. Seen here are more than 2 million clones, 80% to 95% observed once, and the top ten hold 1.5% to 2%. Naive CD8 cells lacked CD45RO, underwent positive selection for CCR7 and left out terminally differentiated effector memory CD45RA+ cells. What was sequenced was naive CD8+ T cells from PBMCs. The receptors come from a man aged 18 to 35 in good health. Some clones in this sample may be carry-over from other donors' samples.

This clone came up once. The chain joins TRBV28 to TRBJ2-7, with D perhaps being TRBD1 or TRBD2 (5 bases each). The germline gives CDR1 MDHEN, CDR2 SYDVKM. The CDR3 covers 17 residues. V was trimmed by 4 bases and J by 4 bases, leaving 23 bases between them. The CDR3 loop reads CASSYPQGVPPLYEQYF. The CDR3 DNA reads TGTGCCAGCAGTTACCCGCAGGGAGTTCCCCCTCTATACGAGCAGTACTTC. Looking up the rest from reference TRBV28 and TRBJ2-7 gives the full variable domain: DVKVTQSSRYLVKRTGEKVFLECVQDMDHENMFWYRQDPGLGLRLIYFSYDVKMKEKGDIPEGYSVSREKKERFSLILESASTNQTSMYLCASSYPQGVPPLYEQYFGPGTRLTVT.

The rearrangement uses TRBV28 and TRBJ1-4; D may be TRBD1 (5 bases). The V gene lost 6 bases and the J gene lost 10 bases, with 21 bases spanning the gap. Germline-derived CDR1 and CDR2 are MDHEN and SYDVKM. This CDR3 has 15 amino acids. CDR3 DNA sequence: TGTGCCAGCAGCCCTAAGGACATCGAAACAAGAAAACTGTTTTTT. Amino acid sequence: CASSPKDIETRKLFF.

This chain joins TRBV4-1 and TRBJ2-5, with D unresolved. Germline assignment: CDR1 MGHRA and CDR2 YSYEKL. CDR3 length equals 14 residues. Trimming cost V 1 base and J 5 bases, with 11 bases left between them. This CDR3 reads CASSQGSVGETQYF. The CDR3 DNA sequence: TGCGCCAGCAGCCAAGGATCAGTAGGGGAGACCCAGTACTTC.

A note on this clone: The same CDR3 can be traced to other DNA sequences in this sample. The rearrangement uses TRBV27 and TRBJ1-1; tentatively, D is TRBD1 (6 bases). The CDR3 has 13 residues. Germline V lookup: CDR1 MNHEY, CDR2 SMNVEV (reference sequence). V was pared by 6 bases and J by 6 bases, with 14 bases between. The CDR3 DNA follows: TGTGCCAGCAGCCTAGGGGGATTCGCTGAAGCTTTCTTT. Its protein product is CASSLGGFAEAFF.

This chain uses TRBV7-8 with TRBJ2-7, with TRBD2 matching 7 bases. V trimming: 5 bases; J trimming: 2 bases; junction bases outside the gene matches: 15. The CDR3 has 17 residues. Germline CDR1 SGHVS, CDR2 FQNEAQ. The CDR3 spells CASSPRGGASGPYEQYF. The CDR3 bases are TGTGCCAGCAGCCCAAGGGGAGGTGCTAGCGGCCCCTACGAGCAGTACTTC.

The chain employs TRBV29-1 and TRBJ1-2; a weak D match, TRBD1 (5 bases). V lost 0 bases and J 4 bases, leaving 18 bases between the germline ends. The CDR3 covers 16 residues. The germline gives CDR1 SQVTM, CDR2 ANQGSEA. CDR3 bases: TGCAGCGTTGAAGAGGTACCGGGACGATTCTTCTATGGCTACACCTTC. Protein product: CSVEEVPGRFFYGYTF.

The CDR3 protein is CASTLARAYEQYF. CDR3 nucleotide sequence: TGTGCCAGCACCCTGGCCCGGGCCTACGAGCAGTACTTC. The V gene is TRBV6-1, the J gene TRBJ2-7; D call uncertain. Germline loops: CDR1 MNHNS, CDR2 SASEGT. Trimming removed 7 bases from V and 2 bases from J, with 12 bases in between. The CDR3 extends over 13 amino acids.

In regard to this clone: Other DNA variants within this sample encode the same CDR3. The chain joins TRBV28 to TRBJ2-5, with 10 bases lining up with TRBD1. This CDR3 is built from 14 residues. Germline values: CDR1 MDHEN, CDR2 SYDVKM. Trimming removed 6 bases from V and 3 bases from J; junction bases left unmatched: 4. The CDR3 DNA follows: TGTGCCAGCAGGCAGACAGGGGGCGAAGAGACCCAGTACTTC. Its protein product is CASRQTGGEETQYF.

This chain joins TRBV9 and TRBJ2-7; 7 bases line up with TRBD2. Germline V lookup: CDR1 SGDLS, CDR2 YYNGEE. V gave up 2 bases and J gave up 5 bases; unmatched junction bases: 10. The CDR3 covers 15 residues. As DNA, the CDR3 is TGTGCCAGCAGCGTGGGAGGGGAAGCTAGCCACGAGCAGTACTTC. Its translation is CASSVGGEASHEQYF.

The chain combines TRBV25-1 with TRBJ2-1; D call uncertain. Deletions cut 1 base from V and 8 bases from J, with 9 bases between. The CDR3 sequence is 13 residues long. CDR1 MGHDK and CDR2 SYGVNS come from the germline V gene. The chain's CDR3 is CASSELGIDEQFF. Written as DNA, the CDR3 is TGTGCCAGCAGTGAATTAGGTATAGATGAGCAGTTCTTC.

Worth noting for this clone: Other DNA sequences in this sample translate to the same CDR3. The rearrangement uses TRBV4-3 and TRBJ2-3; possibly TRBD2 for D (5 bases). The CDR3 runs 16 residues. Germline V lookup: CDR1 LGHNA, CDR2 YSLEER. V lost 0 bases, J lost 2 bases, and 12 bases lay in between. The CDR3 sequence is CASSQERRGSTDTQYF. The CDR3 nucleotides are TGCGCCAGCAGCCAAGAGCGAAGAGGGTCCACAGATACGCAGTATTTT.

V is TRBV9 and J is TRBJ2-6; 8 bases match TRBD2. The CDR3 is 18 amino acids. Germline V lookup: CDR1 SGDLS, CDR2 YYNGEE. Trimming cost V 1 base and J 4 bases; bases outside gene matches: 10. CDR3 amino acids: CASSVTGGPPSGANVLTF. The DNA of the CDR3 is TGTGCCAGCAGCGTAACGGGAGGGCCCCCCTCCGGGGCCAACGTCCTGACTTTC.

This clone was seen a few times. The CDR3 DNA reads TGTGCCAGTTCAAGTAGCGGGATCTACGAGCAGTACTTC. Its protein is CASSSSGIYEQYF. This chain uses TRBV19 with TRBJ2-7; 8 nucleotides match TRBD2. Per germline, CDR1 LNHDA and CDR2 SQIVND (reference sequence). V was pared by 8 bases and J by 3 bases, with 6 bases of the junction left unmatched. The CDR3 length is 13 residues.

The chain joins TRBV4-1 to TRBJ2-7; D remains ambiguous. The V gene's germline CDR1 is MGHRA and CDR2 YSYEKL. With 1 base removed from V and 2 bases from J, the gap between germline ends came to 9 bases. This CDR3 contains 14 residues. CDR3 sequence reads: CASSQVANTYEQYF. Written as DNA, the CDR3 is TGCGCCAGCAGCCAAGTAGCCAATACCTACGAGCAGTACTTC.

Here the CDR3 DNA reads TGTGCCAGCAGCTTACCGGTGAACTATGGCTACACCTTC. This codes for CASSLPVNYGYTF. The chain combines TRBV7-9 with TRBJ1-2; unclear D gene. This CDR3 comprises 13 residues. In germline, CDR1 is SEHNR, CDR2 FQNEAQ (reference sequence). The V end lost 2 bases, the J end lost 2 bases, and 6 bases lay between the germline ends.

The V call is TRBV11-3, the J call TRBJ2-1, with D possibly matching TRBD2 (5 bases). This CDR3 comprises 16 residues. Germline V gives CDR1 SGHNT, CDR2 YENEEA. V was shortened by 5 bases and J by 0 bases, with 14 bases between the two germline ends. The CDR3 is CASSPRSGSSYNEQFF. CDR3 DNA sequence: TGTGCCAGCAGCCCCCGCTCGGGGAGCTCCTACAATGAGCAGTTCTTC. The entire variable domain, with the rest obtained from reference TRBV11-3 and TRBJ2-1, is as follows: EAGVVQSPRYKIIEKKQPVAFWCNPISGHNTLYWYLQNLGQGPELLIRYENEEAVDDSQLPKDRFSAERLKGVDSTLKIQPAELGDSAVYLCASSPRSGSSYNEQFFGPGTRLTVL.

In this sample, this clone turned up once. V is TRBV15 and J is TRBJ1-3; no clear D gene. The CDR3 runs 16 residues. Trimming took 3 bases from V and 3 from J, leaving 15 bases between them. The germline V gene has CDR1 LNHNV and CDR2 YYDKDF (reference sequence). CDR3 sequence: CATSRGGEGLGNTIYF. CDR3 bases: TGTGCCACCAGCAGGGGAGGAGAGGGCCTTGGAAACACCATATATTTT.

CDR3 protein: CASSPLSSANTEAFF. The CDR3 coding sequence is TGTGCCAGCAGTCCCTTAAGTTCGGCGAACACTGAAGCTTTCTTT. The rearrangement joins TRBV28 to TRBJ1-1; no clear D gene. V was clipped by 5 bases and J by 1 base, with 14 bases between them. This CDR3 is built from 15 residues. CDR1 is MDHEN and CDR2 is SYDVKM in the germline V gene.

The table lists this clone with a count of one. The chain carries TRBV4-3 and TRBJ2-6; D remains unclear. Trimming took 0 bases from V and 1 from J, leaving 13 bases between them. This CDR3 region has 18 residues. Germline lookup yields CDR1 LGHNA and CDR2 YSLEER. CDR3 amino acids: CASSQEEAMWSGANVLTF. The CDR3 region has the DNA TGCGCCAGCAGCCAAGAAGAGGCCATGTGGTCTGGGGCCAACGTCCTGACTTTC.

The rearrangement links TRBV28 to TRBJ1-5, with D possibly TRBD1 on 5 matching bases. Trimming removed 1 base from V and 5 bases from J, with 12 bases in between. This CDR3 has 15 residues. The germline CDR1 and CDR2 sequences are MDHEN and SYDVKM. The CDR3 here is CASSLLAGTDQPQHF. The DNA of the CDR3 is TGTGCCAGCAGTTTATTGGCAGGGACTGATCAGCCCCAGCATTTT.